Listed here are 31 T cell receptor beta chains from one sample, sequenced in a study of blood T cell repertoires in COVID-19. Sequenced by immunoSEQ multiplex PCR; TCRdb stores in-frame clones only, minus some. The sample carries about 67,000 clones, around 88% recorded once. The sample was peripheral blood. The receptor set was obtained from an elderly woman with acute or convalescent COVID-19.

This clone was recorded only once. V gene TRBV7-2 combines with J gene TRBJ2-3; TRBD2 agrees at 9 bases. The CDR3 length is 15 residues. With V trimmed by 4 bases and J by 4 bases, 6 bases remained unmatched. Per germline, CDR1 SGHTA and CDR2 FQGNSA. The CDR3 reads CASSYSGRRSDTQYF. CDR3 in DNA: TGTGCCAGCAGCTATAGCGGGAGAAGGTCAGATACGCAGTATTTT.

V usage is TRBV21-1 and J usage is TRBJ2-3; TRBD2 was called by the table and not checked on the DNA. TRBV21-1 is designated a pseudogene. The CDR3 has 15 amino acids. The CDR3 nucleotides are TGTGCCAGCAGCAAAGGGAACGGGAGTACAGATACGCAGTATTTT. As protein: CASSKGNGSTDTQYF.

The chain links TRBV7-9 to TRBJ2-2; D perhaps matches TRBD2 (6 bases). CDR3 length equals 16 residues. With 5 bases removed from V and 6 bases from J, the gap between germline ends came to 19 bases. Germline values: CDR1 SEHNR, CDR2 FQNEAQ (reference sequence). CDR3 loop: CASSASWDFPSGELFF. CDR3 nucleotide sequence: TGTGCCAGCAGCGCAAGCTGGGACTTCCCCTCCGGGGAGCTGTTTTTT. Full variable domain (missing parts from reference TRBV7-9 and TRBJ2-2): DTGVSQNPRHKITKRGQNVTFRCDPISEHNRLYWYRQTLGQGPEFLTYFQNEAQLEKSRLLSDRFSAERPKGSFSTLEIQRTEQGDSAMYLCASSASWDFPSGELFFGEGSRLTVL.

The count of this clone is one. V is TRBV5-1 and J is TRBJ2-1; TRBD1 matches 8 bases. This CDR3 spans 15 amino acids. With V trimmed by 1 base and J by 6 bases, 6 bases remained unmatched. CDR1 is SGHRS, CDR2 YFSETQ, per germline. The CDR3 protein is CASSLRQGASNEQFF. CDR3 in DNA: TGCGCCAGCAGCTTGAGGCAGGGGGCGAGCAATGAGCAGTTCTTC.

This sequence joins TRBV19 and TRBJ2-3; 7 positions agree with TRBD2. CDR1 and CDR2 (germline): LNHDA, SQIVND (reference sequence). The CDR3 has 15 amino acids. The trim removed 4 bases at V and 1 base at J, leaving 5 bases unmatched. CDR3 region: CASSTSRGGTDTQYF. The CDR3, as DNA: TGTGCCAGTAGTACAAGCCGGGGGGGCACAGATACGCAGTATTTT.

V gene TRBV4-1 combines with J gene TRBJ1-1; D is possibly TRBD1 (6 bases). Trimming left V 1 base short and J 4 bases short, with 16 bases between. CDR1 and CDR2 (germline): MGHRA, YSYEKL. This CDR3 spans 16 amino acids. The CDR3 nucleotides read TGCGCCAGCAGCCAAGGTACAGGGTTCGGTGCCACTGAAGCTTTCTTT. It translates to CASSQGTGFGATEAFF.

The J gene is TRBJ2-7, the V gene TRBV5-5; D not resolved. This CDR3 spans 12 amino acids. Germline V gene lookup returns CDR1 SGHKS and CDR2 YYEKEE (reference sequence). V was trimmed by 4 bases and J by 7 bases, leaving 12 bases between them. The CDR3 protein is CASSLPMREQYF. CDR3 nucleotides: TGTGCCAGCAGCCTACCAATGCGGGAGCAGTACTTC.

The genes are TRBV6-5 and TRBJ2-1; no clear D. Germline V lookup: CDR1 MNHEY, CDR2 SVGAGI. Trimming took off 5 bases at V and 10 bases at J, with 18 bases between the two ends. This CDR3 contains 14 residues. CDR3: CASSPTRLRGEQFF. For the CDR3, the DNA is TGTGCCAGCAGTCCCACGAGGCTGCGCGGCGAGCAGTTCTTC.

This clone was recorded only once. The gene calls are TRBV10-2 and TRBJ2-7; TRBD1 agrees at 7 bases. The CDR3 has 15 residues. CDR1 WSHSY and CDR2 SAAADI come from the germline V gene. V lost 0 bases, J lost 2 bases, and 4 bases stayed unmatched. CDR3 in DNA: TGCGCCAGCAGTGAGTCGGACAGGCATACCTACGAGCAGTACTTC. Translated: CASSESDRHTYEQYF.

The V gene is TRBV6-2 or TRBV6-3, the J gene TRBJ2-2, with 8 bases aligning to TRBD2. J lost 6 bases, V lost 5 bases, and 8 bases had no gene match. CDR3 length: 15 amino acids. CDR1 MNHEY and CDR2 SVGEGT come from the germline V gene. The CDR3 loop is CASSASGGGAGELFF. The CDR3, as DNA: TGTGCCAGCAGTGCGAGCGGGGGAGGGGCCGGGGAGCTGTTTTTT.

The J gene is TRBJ2-2, the V gene TRBV12-3 or TRBV12-4; D is perhaps TRBD2 (6 bases). The CDR3 runs 13 residues. The V and J ends lost 3 bases and 6 bases respectively, with 8 bases between them. DNA for the CDR3: TGTGCCAGCAGTTTGGGGGGTGCCGGGGAGCTGTTTTTT. Translation gives CASSLGGAGELFF.

This chain uses TRBV28 with TRBJ2-7, with 9 bases aligning to TRBD1. The CDR3 runs 12 residues. Germline V lookup: CDR1 MDHEN, CDR2 SYDVKM. V shed 5 bases, J shed 11 bases, and the junction held 7 bases outside the gene matches. The CDR3 bases are TGTGCCAGCAGTGAGGGTCGACAGGGGGAGTACTTC. Translation gives CASSEGRQGEYF. The full variable domain, in which reference TRBV28 and TRBJ2-7 provide the parts outside the CDR3, is DVKVTQSSRYLVKRTGEKVFLECVQDMDHENMFWYRQDPGLGLRLIYFSYDVKMKEKGDIPEGYSVSREKKERFSLILESASTNQTSMYLCASSEGRQGEYFGPGTRLTVT.

This chain connects TRBV5-1 to TRBJ2-1, with 8 positions matching TRBD2. This CDR3 contains 16 residues. Germline V gene lookup returns CDR1 SGHRS and CDR2 YFSETQ. The V segment lost 0 bases and the J segment 5 bases; nucleotides outside the gene matches: 7. DNA of the CDR3: TGCGCCAGCAGCTTGGACCCGGGAGGGCTCCACAATGAGCAGTTCTTC. Amino acid sequence: CASSLDPGGLHNEQFF.

V is TRBV6-5 and J is TRBJ2-7, with TRBD1 as a possible D gene (5 bases). The germline V gene encodes CDR1 MNHEY and CDR2 SVGAGI. The CDR3 spans 13 residues. Trimming cost V 5 bases and J 3 bases, with 11 bases left between them. The CDR3 nucleotides are TGTGCCAGCAGTACCGACAGTATCTACGAGCAGTACTTC. Its protein product is CASSTDSIYEQYF.

V usage is TRBV6-1 and J usage is TRBJ2-5; no clear D gene. V lost 4 bases, J lost 4 bases, and 19 bases lay in between. Germline CDR1 reads MNHNS; CDR2 reads SASEGT. CDR3 length: 16 residues. For the CDR3, the DNA is TGTGCCAGCAGTGTCTTAATTGAGTTCGGCGGAGAGACCCAGTACTTC. The encoded protein is CASSVLIEFGGETQYF.

This chain connects TRBV20-1 to TRBJ1-5; TRBD1 aligns across 8 bases. The CDR3 extends over 15 amino acids. J was trimmed by 6 bases and V by 3 bases; bases with no gene match: 10. Germline-derived CDR1 and CDR2 are DFQATT and SNEGSKA (reference sequence). CDR3 region: CSASRIQGDVQPQHF. The CDR3 nucleotides read TGCAGTGCTAGTCGGATACAGGGGGACGTTCAGCCCCAGCATTTT.

The rearrangement links TRBV24-1 to TRBJ2-7, with TRBD1 identical over 11 bases. The CDR3 extends over 16 amino acids. J lost 4 bases, V lost 8 bases, and 12 bases had no gene match. Germline loops: CDR1 KGHDR, CDR2 SFDVKD. The CDR3 loop reads CATTFQGQGERYEQYF. The CDR3 bases are TGTGCCACCACCTTCCAGGGACAGGGGGAAAGGTACGAGCAGTACTTC.

This clone was seen once. The rearrangement links TRBV28 to TRBJ2-2, with 9 bases lining up with TRBD2. The V and J ends lost 7 bases and 1 base, in that order; junction bases with no gene match: 7. The germline V gene encodes CDR1 MDHEN and CDR2 SYDVKM. CDR3 length: 16 amino acids. CDR3 sequence (DNA): TGTGCCAGCACCGCGGGAGGGGGCGGGAACACCGGGGAGCTGTTTTTT. Translated: CASTAGGGGNTGELFF. The full variable domain, rest sourced from reference TRBV28 and TRBJ2-2, is DVKVTQSSRYLVKRTGEKVFLECVQDMDHENMFWYRQDPGLGLRLIYFSYDVKMKEKGDIPEGYSVSREKKERFSLILESASTNQTSMYLCASTAGGGGNTGELFFGEGSRLTVL.

The V call is TRBV5-1, the J call TRBJ1-3, with 9 nucleotides matching TRBD1. V shed 2 bases and J 4 bases; nucleotides not matched to a gene: 10. The CDR3 is 17 residues long. Looked up from germline, CDR1 is SGHRS and CDR2 is YFSETQ. CDR3 residues: CASSFSGTGRLGNTIYF. The CDR3 DNA reads TGCGCCAGCAGCTTTTCCGGGACAGGGCGATTGGGAAACACCATATATTTT.

The chain links TRBV19 to TRBJ1-1, with D hard to call. The CDR3 extends over 11 amino acids. Trimming stripped 8 bases from V and 4 bases from J, with 8 bases between. Germline loops: CDR1 LNHDA, CDR2 SQIVND (reference sequence). CDR3 sequence reads: CASARGTEAFF. The DNA of the CDR3 is TGTGCCAGTGCGCGAGGCACTGAAGCTTTCTTT.

The chain carries TRBV28 and TRBJ2-6; tentative D call: TRBD2 (5 bases). This CDR3 comprises 19 residues. With 6 bases removed from V and 0 bases from J, the gap between germline ends came to 21 bases. The germline CDR1 and CDR2 sequences are MDHEN and SYDVKM. CDR3 nucleotides: TGTGCCAGCAGCCCCTCTGGACTCATCCTTTACTCTGGGGCCAACGTCCTGACTTTC. Translated, it gives CASSPSGLILYSGANVLTF.

V usage is TRBV7-2 and J usage is TRBJ2-2; 7 bases match TRBD1. The CDR3 loop spans 16 amino acids. The junction had 10 bases not matched to a gene; V was cut back by 5 bases and J by 4 bases. The germline V gene has CDR1 SGHTA and CDR2 FQGNSA. The CDR3 nucleotides read TGTGCCAGCAGCCCGGTGAGGGGGCGAAGCACCGGGGAGCTGTTTTTT. This translates into CASSPVRGRSTGELFF.

This chain uses TRBV15 with TRBJ1-2, with 7 bases that match TRBD1. This CDR3 is built from 13 residues. V dropped 1 base and J dropped 6; count of bases not matched to a gene: 2. CDR1 is LNHNV, CDR2 YYDKDF, per germline (reference sequence). The CDR3, as DNA: TGTGCCACCAGCAGAGCAGGGGGTGATGGCTACACCTTC. As protein: CATSRAGGDGYTF.

The rearrangement links TRBV19 to TRBJ1-2, with 8 positions matching TRBD1. In germline, CDR1 is LNHDA, CDR2 SQIVND (reference sequence). V lost 3 bases and J lost 4; bases outside the gene matches: 4. The length of the CDR3 is 14 residues. The CDR3 loop reads CASSIPTGAYGYTF. The CDR3 DNA reads as TGTGCCAGTAGTATTCCGACAGGGGCCTATGGCTACACCTTC.

The rearrangement joins TRBV6-5 to TRBJ2-3; tentative D call: TRBD1 (6 bases). Trimming took 7 bases from V and 4 from J, leaving 12 bases between them. The CDR3 runs 13 residues. The germline V gene has CDR1 MNHEY and CDR2 SVGAGI. CDR3 DNA: TGTGCCAGCACCATACAGGGCGCAGATACGCAGTATTTT. Amino acids: CASTIQGADTQYF.

Concerning this clone: The junction departs from the called germline gene at one end, perhaps through a read error. V usage is TRBV5-6 and J usage is TRBJ2-7, with 9 nucleotides matching TRBD1. The V gene's germline CDR1 is SGHDT and CDR2 YYEEEE. The CDR3 contains 13 residues. The CDR3 reads CASSPDRGAVADF. CDR3 coding DNA: TGTGCCAGCAGCCCGGACAGGGGAGCCGTTGCGGACTTC.

V usage is TRBV2 and J usage is TRBJ2-5, with 9 bases lining up with TRBD2. The V segment lost 6 bases and the J segment 5 bases; nucleotides outside the gene matches: 10. Germline CDR1 SNHLY, CDR2 FYNNEI. The CDR3 loop spans 15 amino acids. This chain's CDR3 is CASRPGTSLQETQYF. CDR3 in DNA: TGTGCCAGCAGACCCGGGACTAGCTTGCAGGAGACCCAGTACTTC.

A few counts support this clone. V and J are TRBV27 and TRBJ1-1, with D uncertain. The V end lost 4 bases, the J end lost 0 bases, and 6 bases lay between the germline ends. This CDR3 spans 13 amino acids. The germline CDR1 and CDR2 sequences are MNHEY and SMNVEV (reference sequence). The CDR3 is CASSYRMNTEAFF. DNA of the CDR3: TGTGCCAGCAGTTACAGAATGAACACTGAAGCTTTCTTT.

The CDR3 DNA sequence: TGTGCCAGCAGGACAGGGCGAAAGACCCAGTACTTC. It is translated as CASRTGRKTQYF. The chain couples TRBV28 to TRBJ2-5; 7 bases are shared with TRBD1. The V gene's germline CDR1 is MDHEN and CDR2 SYDVKM. Trimming removed 6 bases from V and 6 bases from J; junction bases left unmatched: 4. The CDR3 is 12 residues long. The full variable domain, its missing parts supplied by reference TRBV28 and TRBJ2-5, is DVKVTQSSRYLVKRTGEKVFLECVQDMDHENMFWYRQDPGLGLRLIYFSYDVKMKEKGDIPEGYSVSREKKERFSLILESASTNQTSMYLCASRTGRKTQYFGPGTRLLVL.

This chain joins TRBV29-1 and TRBJ2-7; TRBD2 matches 8 bases. CDR1 SQVTM and CDR2 ANQGSEA come from the germline V gene. The CDR3 extends over 12 amino acids. The V gene end was trimmed by 6 bases and the J gene end by 4 bases; junction bases not matched to a gene: 5. In DNA, the CDR3 is TGCAGCGTCCGGGGGGGCGGATACGAGCAGTACTTC. Protein: CSVRGGGYEQYF.

This chain joins TRBV30 and TRBJ2-1; tentatively, D is TRBD2 (6 bases). Trimming took off 3 bases at V and 7 bases at J, with 28 bases between the two ends. The CDR3 runs 18 residues. Germline CDR1 reads GTSNPN; CDR2 reads SVGIG (reference sequence). The CDR3 nucleotides are TGTGCCTGGAGCATCCCCCCCCGGCCCGGCGCCGCGGGGAATGAGCAGTTCTTC. Encoded protein: CAWSIPPRPGAAGNEQFF.